What follows are 3 T cell receptor beta chains derived from one specimen sequenced in a study of T cell changes during pregnancy in multiple sclerosis. The method was immunoSEQ multiplex PCR; TCRdb's version includes in-frame clones alone and lacks a portion of them. This sample yields 75,000 to 95,000 clones, of which roughly 90% are seen a single time; 0.7% to 0.9% belongs to the top ten. Source: peripheral blood, taken in the first trimester of pregnancy. Every receptor here comes from a female donor in good health, enrolled as a control in a pregnancy study.

The chain carries TRBV28 and TRBJ1-1; D is possibly TRBD1 (6 bases). V shed 8 bases and J shed 0 bases, with 13 bases lying between them. Germline V gives CDR1 MDHEN, CDR2 SYDVKM. The CDR3 totals 14 residues. CDR3 in DNA: TGTGCCAGCGGACCGCAGGGGCTGAACACTGAAGCTTTCTTT. The encoded protein is CASGPQGLNTEAFF.

A remark on this clone: At one end the junction does not follow the germline gene, possibly because of a read error. This chain connects TRBV7-7 to TRBJ2-1, with D perhaps matching TRBD1 (6 bases). CDR3 length: 16 amino acids. Germline CDR1 is SSHAT and CDR2 is FNYEAQ (reference sequence). The CDR3 spells CASIPQGHETYNEQFF. The CDR3 bases are TGTGCTAGCATCCCACAGGGCCACGAGACCTACAATGAGCAGTTCTTC. The variable domain in full, with the rest retrieved from reference TRBV7-7 and TRBJ2-1, is GAGVSQSPRYKVTKRGQDVTLRCDPISSHATLYWYQQALGQGPEFLTYFNYEAQPDKSGLPSDRFSAERPEGSISTLTIQRTEQRDSAMYRCASIPQGHETYNEQFFGPGTRLTVL.

This clone has only a few counts. The J gene is TRBJ1-6, the V gene TRBV10-3; a possible D gene is TRBD1 (6 bases). Trimming removed 6 bases at V and 8 bases at J, with 11 bases between. Germline assignment: CDR1 ENHRY and CDR2 SYGVKD. The CDR3 contains 13 residues. The CDR3 reads CAISLSGDSPLHF. The DNA for the CDR3 is TGTGCCATCAGCCTCTCAGGGGATTCACCCCTCCACTTT.